This TCR beta chain is from a study of blood T cells in healthy people across ages. Study-wide findings and caveats: In the absence of known donor CMV status, changes in expanded clonotypes were possibly confounded.

The authors ran a second PCR of 7 to 11 cycles using a sample-barcoded 5' primer and a J-beta primer mix. TCRdb processed the 5' RACE reads anew with MiXCR; each CDR3 protein has one entry. The profile covers 700,000 or so distinct CDR3 sequences, with 22% appearing a single time and around a fifth taken by the ten largest. This clonotype has just a few counts. Its matching antigen is unknown. The specimen sequenced was blood. The sequence was obtained from a man between 65 and 80 years old in good health.

The CDR3 spells CASSFRWDRGSYEQYF. In nucleotides, the CDR3 is TGTGCCAGCAGCTTTCGATGGGACAGGGGGTCCTACGAGCAGTACTTC. This chain connects TRBV11-2 to TRBJ2-5; 11 nucleotides line up with TRBD1. The J call is doubtful: the DNA matches TRBJ2-7 better. Germline V gene lookup returns CDR1 SGHAT and CDR2 FQNNGV. The CDR3 consists of 16 residues.